This is a list of T cell receptor beta chains from one sample in a study of T cell repertoires in cytomegalovirus infection. These receptors lack a known antigen. TCRdb called the reads again in MiXCR, with one record for every CDR3 protein. The table records around 77,000 distinct CDR3 sequences, 20% of them present only once. The sequences come from CD8+ T cells from cultured PBMCs, collected from culture after CMV antigen stimulation. The receptors stem from a human donor in good health (CMV status not recorded). Some clones in this sample may be carry-over from other donors' samples. Both conserved end residues are part of each CDR3. D genes are given only for firm matches. Size tells how often a clone was seen (once, few, many) or the class of an expanded clone, and some rows leave it out.

NA,TRBJ1-1,NA,TRBV11-2,CASSLDGFFTEAFF,TGTGCCAGCAGCTTGGATGGGTTTTTCACTGAAGCTTTCTTT
many,TRBJ2-3,NA,TRBV7-2,CASSLFARASTDTQYF,TGTGCCAGCAGCTTATTTGCCAGGGCTAGCACAGATACGCAGTATTTT
few,TRBJ2-7,NA,TRBV5-6,CASSLSPGAMEQYF,TGTGCCAGCAGCTTGTCCCCGGGGGCTATGGAGCAGTACTTC
NA,TRBJ1-1,NA,TRBV6-1,CAVWFGTTEAFF,TGTGCCGTATGGTTCGGGACCACTGAAGCTTTCTTT
NA,TRBJ2-7,NA,TRBV7-9,CASSARKTGPPYEQYF,TGTGCCAGCAGCGCCCGGAAGACGGGGCCACCCTACGAGCAGTACTTC
NA,TRBJ1-1,TRBD1,TRBV7-9,CASSIQGAEAFF,TGTGCCAGCAGCATCCAGGGGGCTGAAGCTTTCTTT
NA,TRBJ1-6,NA,TRBV28,CASSFGGSPLHF,TGTGCCAGCAGTTTCGGAGGTTCACCCCTCCACTTT
NA,TRBJ1-1,TRBD1,TRBV12-3/TRBV12-4,CASSTRQGMFTEAFF,TGTGCCAGCAGTACAAGACAGGGGATGTTCACTGAAGCTTTCTTT
few,TRBJ1-2,NA,TRBV7-8,CASSSPDNYGYTF,TGTGCCAGCAGCAGTCCGGACAATTATGGCTACACCTTC
NA,TRBJ2-1,NA,TRBV7-8,CASSLTIGQFSYNEQFF,TGTGCCAGCAGCTTGACCATTGGACAGTTCTCCTACAATGAGCAGTTCTTC
NA,TRBJ1-1,NA,TRBV27,CASSLVPGPQNTEAFF,TGTGCCAGCAGTTTAGTCCCGGGACCCCAGAACACTGAAGCTTTCTTT
few,TRBJ1-1,TRBD1,TRBV7-8,CASSADQGAGTEAFF,TGTGCCAGCAGCGCCGATCAGGGGGCAGGCACTGAAGCTTTCTTT
few,TRBJ2-6,NA,TRBV7-9,CASENEGNGANVLTF,TGTGCCAGCGAAAACGAGGGAAACGGGGCCAACGTCCTGACTTTC
NA,TRBJ2-7,TRBD1,TRBV7-2,CASSFRDRGPSSYEQYF,TGTGCCAGCAGCTTCCGGGACAGGGGGCCGAGCTCCTACGAGCAGTACTTC
NA,TRBJ1-2,TRBD1,TRBV4-3,CASSQGLTGSGYTF,TGCGCCAGCAGCCAAGGCTTGACAGGGAGCGGCTACACCTTC
few,TRBJ2-7,NA,TRBV5-3,CASSGGGREQYF,TGTGCCAGCAGCGGAGGGGGTCGCGAGCAGTACTTC
NA,TRBJ1-1,NA,TRBV6-5,CASRFGVNTEAFF,TGTGCCAGCAGGTTCGGGGTAAACACTGAAGCTTTCTTT
NA,TRBJ2-1,NA,TRBV6-5,CASSYMGGYNEQFF,TGTGCCAGCAGTTACATGGGAGGCTACAATGAGCAGTTCTTC
NA,TRBJ2-3,NA,TRBV10-3,CAIPTSTDTQYF,TGTGCCATCCCAACTAGCACAGATACGCAGTATTTT
few,TRBJ2-1,TRBD2,TRBV7-9,CASSSPAGPYNEQFF,TGTGCCAGCAGCTCCCCAGCGGGGCCCTACAATGAGCAGTTCTTC
NA,TRBJ2-7,NA,TRBV14,CASSPSGTRSYEQYF,TGTGCCAGCAGCCCTTCCGGGACACGGTCCTACGAGCAGTACTTC
many,TRBJ1-4,NA,TRBV7-2,CASSLRREGEKLFF,TGTGCCAGCAGCTTGCGCAGGGAGGGGGAAAAACTGTTTTTT
NA,TRBJ2-1,TRBD2,TRBV7-2,CASSPSGGLRNEQFF,TGTGCCAGCAGTCCCTCGGGGGGTTTAAGAAATGAGCAGTTCTTC
NA,TRBJ2-5,TRBD2,TRBV20-1,CSARMAGGPRETQYF,TGCAGTGCTAGAATGGCGGGGGGGCCAAGAGAGACCCAGTACTTC
many,TRBJ2-7,NA,TRBV9,CASSVDGSGEQYF,TGTGCCAGCAGCGTAGACGGGTCGGGTGAGCAGTACTTC
NA,TRBJ2-2,TRBD1,TRBV2,CATVDRRPGELFF,TGTGCCACGGTGGACAGGAGACCCGGGGAGCTGTTTTTT
NA,TRBJ1-1,NA,TRBV29-1,CSVADIEAFF,TGCAGCGTTGCTGACATTGAAGCTTTCTTT
many,TRBJ2-1,TRBD2,TRBV6-6,CASTSGGADEQFF,TGTGCCAGCACCAGCGGGGGGGCCGACGAGCAGTTCTTC
few,TRBJ1-1,NA,TRBV7-4,CASGEAFF,TGTGCCAGCGGAGAAGCTTTCTTT